The 17 T cell receptor beta chains below all came from one sample that was sequenced in a study of blood T cell repertoires in COVID-19. Generated by immunoSEQ multiplex PCR, the TCRdb table keeps only in-frame clones and is missing some. The data hold 45,000 to 65,000 clones, with about four fifths observed a single time. Sequencing input: peripheral blood. These TCRs come from a human donor in a cohort sampled during active COVID-19.

The chain employs TRBV4-1 and TRBJ2-1; D gene ambiguous. The V end lost 5 bases, the J end lost 7 bases, and 12 bases lay between the germline ends. CDR1 and CDR2 from the germline V gene are MGHRA and YSYEKL. This CDR3 is 13 amino acids long. For the CDR3, the DNA is TGCGCCAGCAGCTACAGTGTAGTGAATGAGCAGTTCTTC. Protein: CASSYSVVNEQFF.

This chain joins TRBV3-1 (or the pseudogene TRBV3-2) and TRBJ1-1, with D hard to call. V was trimmed by 1 base and J by 1 base, leaving 4 bases between them. The CDR3 has 13 amino acids. Germline CDR1 and CDR2: LGHDT and YNNKEL (reference sequence). CDR3 in DNA: TGTGCCAGCAGCCAAGTTAGGAACACTGAAGCTTTCTTT. As protein: CASSQVRNTEAFF.

The chain combines TRBV2 with TRBJ1-3, with D possibly matching TRBD1 (5 bases). Trimming cost V 4 bases and J 3 bases, with 10 bases left between them. The CDR3 runs 14 residues. In germline, CDR1 is SNHLY, CDR2 FYNNEI. The CDR3 protein is CASSVWGDGNTIYF. The CDR3 nucleotides are TGTGCCAGCAGTGTGTGGGGGGATGGAAACACCATATATTTT.

The chain joins TRBV7-9 to TRBJ1-1; D gene unclear. The V end lost 3 bases, the J end lost 7 bases, and 12 bases lay between the germline ends. The CDR3 runs to 13 residues. Per the germline V gene, CDR1 is SEHNR and CDR2 is FQNEAQ (reference sequence). The CDR3 is CASSLAEHHEAFF. CDR3 DNA: TGTGCCAGCAGCTTGGCTGAACACCATGAAGCTTTCTTT. Together with reference TRBV7-9 and TRBJ1-1, the CDR3 gives the full variable domain: DTGVSQNPRHKITKRGQNVTFRCDPISEHNRLYWYRQTLGQGPEFLTYFQNEAQLEKSRLLSDRFSAERPKGSFSTLEIQRTEQGDSAMYLCASSLAEHHEAFFGQGTRLTVV.

The chain combines TRBV2 with TRBJ1-5; D not certain. CDR3 length: 13 residues. The V end lost 6 bases, the J end lost 6 bases, and 12 bases lay between the germline ends. Looked up from germline, CDR1 is SNHLY and CDR2 is FYNNEI. CDR3 in DNA: TGTGCCAGCAGGGTCATGGGGAGTCAGCCCCAGCATTTT. Its translation is CASRVMGSQPQHF.

This chain joins TRBV6-2 or TRBV6-3 and TRBJ2-3; D is perhaps TRBD1 (6 bases). Trimming left V 5 bases short and J 3 bases short, with 12 bases between. The germline V gene has CDR1 MNHEY and CDR2 SVGEGT. The CDR3 loop spans 14 amino acids. In nucleotides, the CDR3 is TGTGCCAGCAGTCACAAAACAGGGACAGATACGCAGTATTTT. Residues: CASSHKTGTDTQYF.

The chain employs TRBV30 and TRBJ2-1; 8 bases map to TRBD2. V lost 2 bases, J lost 9 bases, and 9 bases stayed unmatched. The CDR3 runs to 14 residues. CDR1 is GTSNPN and CDR2 is SVGIG in the germline V gene (reference sequence). The CDR3 loop reads CAWSSAGGIVEQFF. The CDR3 nucleotides are TGTGCCTGGAGTTCCGCGGGAGGTATAGTTGAGCAGTTCTTC.

The J gene is TRBJ1-2, the V gene TRBV19, with D unclear. Germline V gene lookup returns CDR1 LNHDA and CDR2 SQIVND (reference sequence). The CDR3 runs to 12 residues. V was cut by 4 bases and J by 8 bases, with 11 bases left in between. The CDR3 coding sequence is TGTGCCAGTAGTAACAGCCCCCGGGGCTACACCTTC. Its protein product is CASSNSPRGYTF.

This sequence joins TRBV27 and TRBJ2-1, with TRBD2 matching over 7 bases. Germline V lookup: CDR1 MNHEY, CDR2 SMNVEV (reference sequence). Losses at the gene ends were 8 bases for V and 4 bases for J; bases not matched to a gene: 11. The CDR3 length is 15 residues. The CDR3 sequence is CASRGYGGGYNEQFF. The CDR3 DNA sequence: TGTGCCAGCCGTGGGTATGGGGGAGGGTACAATGAGCAGTTCTTC.

The J gene is TRBJ2-7, the V gene TRBV28; 8 positions agree with TRBD1. Germline V gene sequence: CDR1 MDHEN, CDR2 SYDVKM. This CDR3 comprises 14 residues. The trim removed 6 bases at V and 2 bases at J, leaving 6 bases unmatched. Here the CDR3 DNA reads TGTGCCAGCAGCTCGGGACAGGCCACCTACGAGCAGTACTTC. Translating gives CASSSGQATYEQYF.

This chain connects TRBV6-1 to TRBJ2-7; 8 bases match TRBD2. The CDR3 extends over 18 amino acids. V lost 3 bases to trimming and J lost 0 bases; unmatched junction nucleotides: 13. Germline V CDR1 and CDR2: MNHNS, SASEGT. CDR3 region: CASSDPSGSLGSSYEQYF. CDR3 nucleotide sequence: TGTGCCAGCAGTGATCCTAGCGGGTCCTTGGGGAGCTCCTACGAGCAGTACTTC.

The CDR3 loop is CASSYSRFYGYTF. The CDR3 DNA reads as TGTGCCAGCAGTTACTCGAGATTCTATGGCTACACCTTC. The J gene is TRBJ1-2, the V gene TRBV6-5; D not certain. Germline CDR1 MNHEY, CDR2 SVGAGI. This CDR3 is built from 13 residues. V was shortened by 0 bases and J by 4 bases, with 6 bases between the two germline ends.

The rearrangement links TRBV7-6 to TRBJ1-5; possibly TRBD1 for D (5 bases). The V and J ends lost 1 base and 3 bases respectively, with 10 bases between them. The germline V gene has CDR1 SGHVS and CDR2 FNYEAQ. The CDR3 consists of 15 residues. The CDR3 here is CASSLEPGFNQPQHF. In DNA form, the CDR3 reads TGTGCCAGCAGCTTAGAACCAGGGTTCAATCAGCCCCAGCATTTT.

As for this clone: One end of the junction does not line up with germline, which may come from a read error. The chain employs TRBV30 and TRBJ2-3; the match to TRBD2 covers 8 bases. Germline CDR1 and CDR2: GTSNPN and SVGIG (reference sequence). The CDR3 is 16 residues long. This CDR3 reads CAWSVLSGGITHTQYF. Here the CDR3 DNA reads TGTGCCTGGAGTGTACTGAGCGGGGGTATCACACATACGCAGTATTTT.

V usage is TRBV15 and J usage is TRBJ2-5; D not certain. Germline-derived CDR1 and CDR2 are LNHNV and YYDKDF (reference sequence). This CDR3 is 12 amino acids long. V lost 5 bases and J lost 1, with 5 bases in between. CDR3 amino acids: CATSPGQETQYF. The CDR3 coding sequence is TGTGCCACCAGCCCCGGCCAAGAGACCCAGTACTTC.

The chain employs TRBV5-3 and TRBJ2-1; 10 bases are shared with TRBD2. TRBV5-3 is an open reading frame, and its role is uncertain. V gave up 4 bases and J gave up 10 bases; unmatched junction bases: 14. The CDR3 loop spans 16 amino acids. The CDR3 sequence is CARSPEGLARFGEQFF. As DNA, the CDR3 is TGTGCCAGAAGCCCCGAGGGACTAGCGAGGTTCGGGGAGCAGTTCTTC.

The chain employs TRBV7-2 and TRBJ1-6; D not resolved. From germline, CDR1 is SGHTA and CDR2 FQGNSA. CDR3 length equals 15 residues. Trimming removed 8 bases from V and 0 bases from J, with 11 bases in between. DNA of the CDR3: TGTGCCAGCGAGGCTAGGAGCTCCTATAATTCACCCCTCCACTTT. This sequence encodes CASEARSSYNSPLHF.